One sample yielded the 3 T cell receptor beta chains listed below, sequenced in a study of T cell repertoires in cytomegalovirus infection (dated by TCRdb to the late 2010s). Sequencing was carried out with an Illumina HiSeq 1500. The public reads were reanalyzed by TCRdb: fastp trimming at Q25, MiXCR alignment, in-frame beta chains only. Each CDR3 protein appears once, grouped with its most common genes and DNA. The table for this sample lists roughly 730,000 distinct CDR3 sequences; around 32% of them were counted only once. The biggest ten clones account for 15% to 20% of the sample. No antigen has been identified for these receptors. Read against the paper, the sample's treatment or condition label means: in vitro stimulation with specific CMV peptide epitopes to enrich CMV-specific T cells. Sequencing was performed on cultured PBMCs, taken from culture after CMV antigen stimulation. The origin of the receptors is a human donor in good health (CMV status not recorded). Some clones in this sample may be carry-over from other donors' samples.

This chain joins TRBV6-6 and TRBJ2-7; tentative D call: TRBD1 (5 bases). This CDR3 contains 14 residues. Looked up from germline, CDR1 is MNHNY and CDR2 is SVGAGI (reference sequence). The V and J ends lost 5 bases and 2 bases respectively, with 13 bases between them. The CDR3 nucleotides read TGTGCCAGCAGTCCCCGGACATCGCCCTACGAGCAGTACTTC. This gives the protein CASSPRTSPYEQYF.

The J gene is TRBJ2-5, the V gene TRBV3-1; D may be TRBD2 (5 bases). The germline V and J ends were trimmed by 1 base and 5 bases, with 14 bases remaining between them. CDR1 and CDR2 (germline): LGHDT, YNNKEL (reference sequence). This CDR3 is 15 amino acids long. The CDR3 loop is CASSQGGQASETQYF. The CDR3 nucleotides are TGTGCCAGCAGCCAAGGAGGGCAGGCTTCGGAGACCCAGTACTTC.

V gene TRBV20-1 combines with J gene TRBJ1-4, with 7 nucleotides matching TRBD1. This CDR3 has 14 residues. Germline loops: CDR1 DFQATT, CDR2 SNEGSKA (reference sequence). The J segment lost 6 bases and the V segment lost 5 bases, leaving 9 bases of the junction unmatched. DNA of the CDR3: TGCAGTGCTCGACGCCAGGGGGTAGATGAAAAACTGTTTTTT. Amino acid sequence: CSARRQGVDEKLFF.